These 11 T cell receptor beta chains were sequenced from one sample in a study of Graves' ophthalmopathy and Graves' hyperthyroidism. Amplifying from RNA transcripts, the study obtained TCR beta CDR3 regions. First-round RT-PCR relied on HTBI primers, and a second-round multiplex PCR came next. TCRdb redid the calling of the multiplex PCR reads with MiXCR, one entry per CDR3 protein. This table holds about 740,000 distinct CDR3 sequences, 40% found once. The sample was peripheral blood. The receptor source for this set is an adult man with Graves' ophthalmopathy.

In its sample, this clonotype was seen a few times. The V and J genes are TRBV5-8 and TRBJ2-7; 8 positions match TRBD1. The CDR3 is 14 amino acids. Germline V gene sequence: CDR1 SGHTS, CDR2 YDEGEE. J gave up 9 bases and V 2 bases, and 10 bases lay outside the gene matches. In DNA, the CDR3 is TGTGCCAGCAGCTTAGGGGGACAGGTTCCTGTGCAGTACTTC. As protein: CASSLGGQVPVQYF. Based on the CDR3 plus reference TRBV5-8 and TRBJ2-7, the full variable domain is EAGVTQSPTHLIKTRGQQATLRCSPISGHTSVYWYQQALGLGLQFLLWYDEGEERNRGNFPPRFSGRQFPNYSSELNVNALELEDSALYLCASSLGGQVPVQYFGPGTRLTVT.

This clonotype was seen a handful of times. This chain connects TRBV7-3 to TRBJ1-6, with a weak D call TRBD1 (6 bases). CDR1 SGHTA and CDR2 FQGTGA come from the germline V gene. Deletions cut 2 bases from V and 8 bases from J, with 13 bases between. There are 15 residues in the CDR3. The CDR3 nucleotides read TGTGCCAGCAGCTTACGGGACAACAACCATTCACCCCTCCACTTT. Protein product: CASSLRDNNHSPLHF.

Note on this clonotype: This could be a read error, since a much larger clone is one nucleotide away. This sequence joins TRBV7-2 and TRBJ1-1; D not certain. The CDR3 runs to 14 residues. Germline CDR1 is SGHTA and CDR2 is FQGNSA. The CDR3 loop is CVSSLAGRGTEAFF. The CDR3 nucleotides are TGTGTCAGCAGCTTAGCTGGCAGAGGCACTGAAGCTTTCTTT.

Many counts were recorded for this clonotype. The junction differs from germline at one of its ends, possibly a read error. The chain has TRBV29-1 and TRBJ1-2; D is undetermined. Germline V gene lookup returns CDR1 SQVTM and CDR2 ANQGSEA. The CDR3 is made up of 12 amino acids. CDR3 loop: CSVGPENYGYTF. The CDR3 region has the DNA TGCAGTGTTGGACCAGAAAACTATGGCTACACCTTC.

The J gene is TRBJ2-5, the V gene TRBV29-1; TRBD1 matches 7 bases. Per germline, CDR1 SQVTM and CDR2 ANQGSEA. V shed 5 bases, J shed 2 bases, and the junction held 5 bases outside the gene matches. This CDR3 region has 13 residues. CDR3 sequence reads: CSVQDRTQETQYF. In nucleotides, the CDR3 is TGCAGCGTTCAGGACAGGACTCAAGAGACCCAGTACTTC.

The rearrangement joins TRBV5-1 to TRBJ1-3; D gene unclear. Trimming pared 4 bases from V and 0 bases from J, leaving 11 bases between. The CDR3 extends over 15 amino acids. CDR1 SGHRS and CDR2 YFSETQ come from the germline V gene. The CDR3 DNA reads TGCGCCAGCAGCCCCTTTACAACCTCTGGAAACACCATATATTTT. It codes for CASSPFTTSGNTIYF.

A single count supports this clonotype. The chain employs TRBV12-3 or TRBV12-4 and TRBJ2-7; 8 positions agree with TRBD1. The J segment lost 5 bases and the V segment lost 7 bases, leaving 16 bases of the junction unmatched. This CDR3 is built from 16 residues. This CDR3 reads CASKPNQGAVMHEQYF. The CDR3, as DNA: TGTGCCAGCAAACCAAACCAGGGGGCGGTAATGCACGAGCAGTACTTC.

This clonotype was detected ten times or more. The CDR3 sequence is CASSRQGGNEKLFF. The CDR3 DNA follows: TGTGCCAGCAGCCGACAGGGGGGGAATGAAAAACTGTTTTTT. V and J are TRBV7-9 and TRBJ1-4; TRBD1 matches 9 bases. V lost 5 bases to trimming and J lost 5 bases; unmatched junction nucleotides: 3. The germline CDR1 and CDR2 sequences are SEHNR and FQNEAQ (reference sequence). CDR3 size: 14 residues.

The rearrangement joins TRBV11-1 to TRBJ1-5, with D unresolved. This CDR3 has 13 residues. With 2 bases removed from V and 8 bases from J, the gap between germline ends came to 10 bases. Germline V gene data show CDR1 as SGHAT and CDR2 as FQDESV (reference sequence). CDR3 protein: CASSLTTAEPQHF. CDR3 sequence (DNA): TGTGCCAGCAGCTTAACCACGGCTGAGCCCCAGCATTTT. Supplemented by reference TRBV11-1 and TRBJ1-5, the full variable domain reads EAEVAQSPRYKITEKSQAVAFWCDPISGHATLYWYRQILGQGPELLVQFQDESVVDDSQLPKDRFSAERLKGVDSTLKIQPAELGDSAMYLCASSLTTAEPQHFGDGTRLSIL.

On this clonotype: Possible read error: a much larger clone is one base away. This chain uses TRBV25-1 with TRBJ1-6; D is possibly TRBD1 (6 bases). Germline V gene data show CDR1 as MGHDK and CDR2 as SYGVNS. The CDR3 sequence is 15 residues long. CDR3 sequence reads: CASSGRTVPHTPLHF. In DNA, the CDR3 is TGTGCCAGTAGTGGTCGGACAGTCCCACATACACCCCTCCACTTT.

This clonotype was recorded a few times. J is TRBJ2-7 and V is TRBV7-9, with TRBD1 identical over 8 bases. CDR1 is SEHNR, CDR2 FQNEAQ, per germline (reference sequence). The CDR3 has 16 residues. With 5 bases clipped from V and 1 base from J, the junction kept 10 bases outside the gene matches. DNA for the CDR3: TGTGCCAGCAGCGACCCTGGGACAGGATTTTCCTACGAGCAGTACTTC. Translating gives CASSDPGTGFSYEQYF. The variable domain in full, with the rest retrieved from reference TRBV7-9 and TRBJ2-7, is DTGVSQNPRHKITKRGQNVTFRCDPISEHNRLYWYRQTLGQGPEFLTYFQNEAQLEKSRLLSDRFSAERPKGSFSTLEIQRTEQGDSAMYLCASSDPGTGFSYEQYFGPGTRLTVT.